This TCR beta chain was retrieved from a study of OX40 agonist ivuxolimab in advanced cancers. Study overall: Ivuxolimab, an antibody acting as an agonist of OX40 (CD134), was used to treat patients. Prior therapy, whether anti-PD-1, anti-PD-L1 or anti-CTLA-4, was allowed, and about 40% had some. General study points: The investigators did not determine what antigen specificity the expanded peripheral T cells had.

This table comes from immunoSEQ multiplex PCR, and its TCRdb copy is limited to in-frame clones, with some not included. This table has under 85,000 clones, around 87% appearing once. This CDR3 contains 15 residues. CDR1 is KGHSH, CDR2 LQKENI, per germline. V lost 1 base and J lost 1; bases outside the gene matches: 2. With regard to this clone: Antigen specificity is unknown.

Sequencing used CD4+ or CD8+ T cells sorted from blood, obtained in a trial of the OX40 agonist ivuxolimab. This receptor was obtained from an adult with an advanced solid tumor such as melanoma, head and neck, liver or kidney cancer. V usage is TRBV18 and J usage is TRBJ1-1, with TRBD1 identical over 8 bases. DNA of the CDR3: TGTGCCAGCTCACCACGGACAGGGTCGAACACTGAAGCTTTCTTT. As protein: CASSPRTGSNTEAFF.